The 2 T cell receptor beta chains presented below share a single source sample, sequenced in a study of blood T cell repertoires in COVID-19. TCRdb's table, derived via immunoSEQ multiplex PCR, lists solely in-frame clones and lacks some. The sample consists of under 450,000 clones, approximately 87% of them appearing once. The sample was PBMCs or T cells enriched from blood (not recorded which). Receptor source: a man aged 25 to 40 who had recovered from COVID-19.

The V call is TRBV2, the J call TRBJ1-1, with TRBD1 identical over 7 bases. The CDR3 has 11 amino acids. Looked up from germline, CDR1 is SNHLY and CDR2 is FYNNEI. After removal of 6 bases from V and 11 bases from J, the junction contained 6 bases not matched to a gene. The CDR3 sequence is CASRGTGAAFF. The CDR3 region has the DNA TGTGCCAGCAGGGGAACAGGGGCGGCTTTCTTT.

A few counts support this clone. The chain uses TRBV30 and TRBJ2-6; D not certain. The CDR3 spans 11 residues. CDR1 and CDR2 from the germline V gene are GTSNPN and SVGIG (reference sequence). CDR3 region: CALSGANVLTF. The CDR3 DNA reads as TGTGCTCTCTCTGGGGCCAACGTCCTGACTTTC.